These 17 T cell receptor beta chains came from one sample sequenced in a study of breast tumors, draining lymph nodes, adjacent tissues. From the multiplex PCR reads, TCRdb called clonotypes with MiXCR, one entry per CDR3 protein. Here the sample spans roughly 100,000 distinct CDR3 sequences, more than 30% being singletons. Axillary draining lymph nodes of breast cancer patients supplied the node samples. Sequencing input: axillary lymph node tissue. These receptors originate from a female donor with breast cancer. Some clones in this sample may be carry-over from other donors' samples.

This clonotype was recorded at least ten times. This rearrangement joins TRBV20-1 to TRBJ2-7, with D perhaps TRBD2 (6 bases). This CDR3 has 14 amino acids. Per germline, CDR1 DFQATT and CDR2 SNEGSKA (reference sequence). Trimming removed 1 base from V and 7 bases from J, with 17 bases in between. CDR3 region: CSARAPAGRGEQYF. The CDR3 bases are TGCAGTGCTAGAGCTCCGGCGGGGCGCGGGGAGCAGTACTTC.

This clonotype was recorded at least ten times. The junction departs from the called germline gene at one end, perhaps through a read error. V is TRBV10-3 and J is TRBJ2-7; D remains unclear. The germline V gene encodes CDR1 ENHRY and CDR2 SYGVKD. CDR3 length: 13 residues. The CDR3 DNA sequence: TGTGCCGTCAGTGTACAGAATTTCTACGAGCAGTACTTC. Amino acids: CAVSVQNFYEQYF.

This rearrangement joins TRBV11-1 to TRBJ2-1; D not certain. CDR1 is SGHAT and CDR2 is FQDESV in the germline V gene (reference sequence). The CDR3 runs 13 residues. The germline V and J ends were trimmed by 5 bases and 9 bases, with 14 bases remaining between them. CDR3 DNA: TGTGCCAGCAGCCCAGGACCGGGCACTGAGCAGTTCTTC. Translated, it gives CASSPGPGTEQFF.

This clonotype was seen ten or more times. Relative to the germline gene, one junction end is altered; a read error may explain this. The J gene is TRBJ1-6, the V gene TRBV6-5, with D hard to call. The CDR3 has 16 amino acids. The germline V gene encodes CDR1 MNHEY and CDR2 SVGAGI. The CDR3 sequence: CASSHSVRTYNSPLHF. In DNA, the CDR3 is TGTGCCAGCAGTCACTCCGTCCGGACCTATAATTCACCCCTCCACTTT.

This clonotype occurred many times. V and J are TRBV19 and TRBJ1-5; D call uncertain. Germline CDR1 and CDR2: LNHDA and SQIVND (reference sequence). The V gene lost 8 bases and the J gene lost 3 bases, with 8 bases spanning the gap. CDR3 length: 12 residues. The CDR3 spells CASRAPNQPQHF. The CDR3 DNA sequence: TGTGCCAGTCGAGCACCCAATCAGCCCCAGCATTTT.

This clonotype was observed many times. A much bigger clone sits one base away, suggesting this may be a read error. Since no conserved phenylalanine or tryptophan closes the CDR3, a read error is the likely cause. CDR3 sequence reads: CASSDLTGLINYGYTL. CDR3 DNA sequence: TGTGCCAGCAGTGATCTGACAGGCCTAATTAACTATGGCTACACCCTC. V and J are TRBV2 and TRBJ1-2, with D perhaps matching TRBD1 (6 bases). The ends were cut back, 3 bases at V and 1 base at J, with 15 bases in the middle. The CDR3 is 16 amino acids. From germline, CDR1 is SNHLY and CDR2 FYNNEI.

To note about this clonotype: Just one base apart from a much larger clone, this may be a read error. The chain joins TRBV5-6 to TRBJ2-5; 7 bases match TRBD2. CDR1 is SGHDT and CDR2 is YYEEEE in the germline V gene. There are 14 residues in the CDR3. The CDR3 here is CASSLGGGVEAQYF. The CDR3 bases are TGTGCCAGCAGCTTGGGTGGGGGGGTAGAGGCCCAGTACTTC.

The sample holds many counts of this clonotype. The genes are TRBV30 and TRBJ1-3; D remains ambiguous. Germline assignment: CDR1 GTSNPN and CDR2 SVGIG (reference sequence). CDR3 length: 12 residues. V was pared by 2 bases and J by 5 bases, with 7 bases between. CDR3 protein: CAWSPSRNTIYF. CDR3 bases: TGTGCCTGGAGTCCCTCAAGAAACACCATATATTTT.

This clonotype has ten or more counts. CDR3 protein: CASSGRTSGGARNEQFF. CDR3 in DNA: TGTGCCAGCAGTGGCCGGACTAGCGGGGGGGCCAGGAATGAGCAGTTCTTC. The chain links TRBV27 to TRBJ2-1, with 15 bases that match TRBD2. The CDR3 totals 17 residues. Per the germline V gene, CDR1 is MNHEY and CDR2 is SMNVEV (reference sequence). After removal of 5 bases from V and 7 bases from J, the junction contained 9 bases not matched to a gene.

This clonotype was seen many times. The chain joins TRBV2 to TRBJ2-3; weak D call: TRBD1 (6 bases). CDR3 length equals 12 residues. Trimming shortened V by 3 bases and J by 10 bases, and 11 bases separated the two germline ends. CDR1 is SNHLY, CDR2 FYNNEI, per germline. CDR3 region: CASSDTGYSQYF. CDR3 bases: TGTGCCAGCAGTGATACAGGGTATTCGCAGTATTTT. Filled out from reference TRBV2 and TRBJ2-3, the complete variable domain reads EPEVTQTPSHQVTQMGQEVILRCVPISNHLYFYWYRQILGQKVEFLVSFYNNEISEKSEIFDDQFSVERPDGSNFTLKIRSTKLEDSAMYFCASSDTGYSQYFGPGTRLTVL.

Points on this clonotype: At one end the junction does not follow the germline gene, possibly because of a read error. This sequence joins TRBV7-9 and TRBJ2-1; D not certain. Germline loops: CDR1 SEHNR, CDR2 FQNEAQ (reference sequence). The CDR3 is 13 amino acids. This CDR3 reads CASSLGTYNERFF. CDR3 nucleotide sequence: TGTGCCAGCAGCTTAGGAACCTACAATGAGCGGTTCTTC.

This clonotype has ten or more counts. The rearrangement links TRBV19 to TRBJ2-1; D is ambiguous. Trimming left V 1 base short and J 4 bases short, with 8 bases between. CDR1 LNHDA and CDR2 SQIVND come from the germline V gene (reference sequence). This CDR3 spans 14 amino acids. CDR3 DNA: TGTGCCAGTAGTATAGTCCCTAATTACAATGAGCAGTTCTTC. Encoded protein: CASSIVPNYNEQFF.

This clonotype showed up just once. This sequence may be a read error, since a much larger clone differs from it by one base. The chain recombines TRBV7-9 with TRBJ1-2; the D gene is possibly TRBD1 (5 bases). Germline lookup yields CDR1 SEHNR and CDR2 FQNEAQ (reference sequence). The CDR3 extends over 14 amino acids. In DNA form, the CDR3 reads TGTGCCAGCAGTCTCCCGGGGGTCGGTAATGGCTGCACCTTC. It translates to CASSLPGVGNGCTF.

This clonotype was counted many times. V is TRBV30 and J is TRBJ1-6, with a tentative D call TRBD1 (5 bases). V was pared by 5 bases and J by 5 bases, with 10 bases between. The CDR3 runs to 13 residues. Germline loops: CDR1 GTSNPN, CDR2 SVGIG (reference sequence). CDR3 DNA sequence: TGTGCCTGGTCGCGCAGGGATAATTCACCCCTCCACTTT. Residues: CAWSRRDNSPLHF.

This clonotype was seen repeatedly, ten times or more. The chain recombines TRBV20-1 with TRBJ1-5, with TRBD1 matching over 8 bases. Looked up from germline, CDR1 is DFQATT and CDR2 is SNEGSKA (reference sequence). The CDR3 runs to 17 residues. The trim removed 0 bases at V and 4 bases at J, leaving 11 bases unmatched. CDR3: CSARDAQRTGRNQPQHF. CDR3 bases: TGCAGTGCTAGAGATGCTCAGAGGACAGGGCGGAATCAGCCCCAGCATTTT.

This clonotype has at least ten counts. The CDR3 sequence is CASSVDGYNEQFF. The CDR3 bases are TGTGCCAGCAGCGTGGACGGCTACAATGAGCAGTTCTTC. V and J are TRBV9 and TRBJ2-1; D gene uncertain. Deletions cut 2 bases from V and 3 bases from J, with 6 bases between. The germline V gene encodes CDR1 SGDLS and CDR2 YYNGEE. The CDR3 loop spans 13 amino acids.

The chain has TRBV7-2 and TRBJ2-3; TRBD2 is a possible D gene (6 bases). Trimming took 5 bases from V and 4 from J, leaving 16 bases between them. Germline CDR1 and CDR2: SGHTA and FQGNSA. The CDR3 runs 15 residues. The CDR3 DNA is TGTGCCAGCAGCCGTCCACGGGGAGGCGCAGATACGCAGTATTTT. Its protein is CASSRPRGGADTQYF.